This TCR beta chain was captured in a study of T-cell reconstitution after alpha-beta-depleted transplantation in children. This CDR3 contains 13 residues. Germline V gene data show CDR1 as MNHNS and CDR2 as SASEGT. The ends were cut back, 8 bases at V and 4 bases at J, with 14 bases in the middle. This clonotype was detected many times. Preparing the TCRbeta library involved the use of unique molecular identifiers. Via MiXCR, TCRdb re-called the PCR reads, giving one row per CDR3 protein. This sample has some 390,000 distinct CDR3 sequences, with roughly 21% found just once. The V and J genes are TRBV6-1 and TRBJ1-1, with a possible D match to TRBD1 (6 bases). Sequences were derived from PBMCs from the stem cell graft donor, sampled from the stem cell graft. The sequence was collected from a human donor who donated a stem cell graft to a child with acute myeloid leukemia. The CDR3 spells CASLRGPGTEAFF. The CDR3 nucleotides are TGTGCCAGCTTACGGGGGCCGGGCACTGAAGCTTTCTTT.